This T cell receptor (beta chain) was sequenced during a study of regulatory T cells in long-lasting Graves disease. Study results and caveats: Persistent patients shared some 2,900 public clonotypes among themselves. Newly diagnosed patients shared fewer, at more than 750.

HTBI primers from iRepertoire and Arm-PCR of CDR3 regions yielded the TCR beta libraries. TCRdb independently ran MiXCR on the multiplex PCR reads; one entry per CDR3 protein. Among 350,000 to 400,000 distinct CDR3 sequences listed, 15% to 18% were seen once. In the case of this clonotype: Its matching antigen is unknown.

Time point of the sample: newly diagnosed GD, antithyroid drugs for less than 3 months. RNA isolated from PBMCs was used to make the TCR library. The patients were drawn from one endocrinology department in Xi'an, China. This sequence originates from a female donor with Graves disease. The sample consisted of peripheral blood mononuclear cells (PBMCs), taken at new diagnosis, from a patient treated with antithyroid drugs.

Here the CDR3 DNA reads TGTGCCATCAGTGAGCGTGAGGGGGGGGAGACCCAGTACTTC. This codes for CAISEREGGETQYF. J is TRBJ2-5 and V is TRBV10-3; possibly TRBD2 for D (7 bases). V shed 2 bases and J shed 5 bases, with 12 bases lying between them. This CDR3 has 14 amino acids. Per germline, CDR1 ENHRY and CDR2 SYGVKD.